This T cell receptor (beta chain) appears in the sequencing data of a study of tumor-infiltrating lymphocytes in oesophageal squamous cell carcinoma. V dropped 4 bases and J dropped 2 bases, with 8 bases sitting between them. Germline V lookup: CDR1 MNHNS, CDR2 SASEGT. The CDR3 contains 13 residues. TCRdb re-called the PCR reads with MiXCR, one entry per CDR3 protein. The sample consists of 23,000 or so distinct CDR3 sequences, around 34% of them appearing once. In its sample, this clonotype was seen many times. The specimen sequenced was esophageal tumor tissue. The TCR comes from a female donor with esophageal squamous cell carcinoma. The chain recombines TRBV6-1 with TRBJ2-5; tentatively, D is TRBD1 (5 bases). The CDR3 DNA reads as TGTGCCAGCAGTGGGGGCCCGCAAGAGACCCAGTACTTC. The encoded protein is CASSGGPQETQYF.